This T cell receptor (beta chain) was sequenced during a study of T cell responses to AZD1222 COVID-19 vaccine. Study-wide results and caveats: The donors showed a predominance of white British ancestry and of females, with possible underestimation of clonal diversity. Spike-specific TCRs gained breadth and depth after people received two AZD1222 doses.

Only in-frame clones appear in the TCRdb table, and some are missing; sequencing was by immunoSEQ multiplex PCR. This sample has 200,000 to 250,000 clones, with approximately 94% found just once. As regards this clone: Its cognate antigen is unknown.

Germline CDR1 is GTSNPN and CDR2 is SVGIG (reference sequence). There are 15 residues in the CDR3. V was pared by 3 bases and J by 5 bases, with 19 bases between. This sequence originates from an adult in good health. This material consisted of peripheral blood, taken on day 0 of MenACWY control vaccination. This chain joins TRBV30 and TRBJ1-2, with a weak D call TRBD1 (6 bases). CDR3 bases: TGTGCCTGGAGGTTAACAGGGTCCCCTCCGTATGGCTACACCTTC. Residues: CAWRLTGSPPYGYTF.